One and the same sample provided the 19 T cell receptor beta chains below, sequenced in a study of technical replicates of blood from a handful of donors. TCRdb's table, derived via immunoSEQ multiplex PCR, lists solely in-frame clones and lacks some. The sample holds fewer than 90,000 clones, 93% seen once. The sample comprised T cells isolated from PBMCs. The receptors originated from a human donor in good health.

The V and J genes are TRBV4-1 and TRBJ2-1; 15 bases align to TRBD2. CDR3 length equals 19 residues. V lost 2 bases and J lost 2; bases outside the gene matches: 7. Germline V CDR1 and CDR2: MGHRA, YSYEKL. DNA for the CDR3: TGCGCCAGCAGCCAATTCGGGACTAGCGGGGGGCTAACCTACAATGAGCAGTTCTTC. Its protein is CASSQFGTSGGLTYNEQFF.

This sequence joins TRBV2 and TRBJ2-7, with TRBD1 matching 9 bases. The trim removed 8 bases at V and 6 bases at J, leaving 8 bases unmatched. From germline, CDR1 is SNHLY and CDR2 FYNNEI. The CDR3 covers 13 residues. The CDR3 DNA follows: TGTGCCAGCTCCACCGGGACAGGGTCCGAGCAGTACTTC. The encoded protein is CASSTGTGSEQYF.

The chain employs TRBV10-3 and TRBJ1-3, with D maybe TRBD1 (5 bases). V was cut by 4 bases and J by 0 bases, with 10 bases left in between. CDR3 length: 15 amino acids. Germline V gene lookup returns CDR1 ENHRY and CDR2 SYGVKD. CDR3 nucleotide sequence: TGTGCCATCAGTGGACAGAAAAGCTCTGGAAACACCATATATTTT. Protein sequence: CAISGQKSSGNTIYF.

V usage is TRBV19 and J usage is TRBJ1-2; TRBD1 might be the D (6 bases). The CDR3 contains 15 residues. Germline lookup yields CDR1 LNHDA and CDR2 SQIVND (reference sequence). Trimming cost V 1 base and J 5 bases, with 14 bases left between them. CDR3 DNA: TGTGCCAGTAGTATAGCCCGGGACATGGCATATGGCTACACCTTC. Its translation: CASSIARDMAYGYTF.

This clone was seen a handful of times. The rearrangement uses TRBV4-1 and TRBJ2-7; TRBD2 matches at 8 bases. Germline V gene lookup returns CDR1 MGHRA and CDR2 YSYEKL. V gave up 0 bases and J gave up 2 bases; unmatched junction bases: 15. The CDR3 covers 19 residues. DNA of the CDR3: TGCGCCAGCAGCCAAGATCGGGGCCTGAAGCGGGAGCCTCCCTACGAGCAGTACTTC. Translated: CASSQDRGLKREPPYEQYF.

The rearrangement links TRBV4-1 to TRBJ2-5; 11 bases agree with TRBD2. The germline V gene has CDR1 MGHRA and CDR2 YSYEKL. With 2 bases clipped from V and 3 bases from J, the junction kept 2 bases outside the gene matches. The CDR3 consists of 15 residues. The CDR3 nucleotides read TGCGCCAGCAGCCAACTAGCGGGGGGCGAAGAGACCCAGTACTTC. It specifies CASSQLAGGEETQYF.

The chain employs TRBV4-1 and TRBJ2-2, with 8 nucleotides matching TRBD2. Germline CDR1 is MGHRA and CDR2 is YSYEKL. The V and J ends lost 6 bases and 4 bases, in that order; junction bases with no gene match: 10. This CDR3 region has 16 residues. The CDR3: CASRPSGLVSTGELFF. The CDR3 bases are TGCGCCAGCAGACCATCGGGACTAGTTAGCACCGGGGAGCTGTTTTTT.

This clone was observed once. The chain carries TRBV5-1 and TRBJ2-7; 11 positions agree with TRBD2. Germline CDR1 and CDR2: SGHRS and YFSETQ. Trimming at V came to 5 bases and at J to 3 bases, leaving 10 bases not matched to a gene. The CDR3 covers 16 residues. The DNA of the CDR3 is TGCGCCAGCAGTCAGTTTTCAGGGACTAGCGGCTACGAGCAGTACTTC. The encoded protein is CASSQFSGTSGYEQYF.

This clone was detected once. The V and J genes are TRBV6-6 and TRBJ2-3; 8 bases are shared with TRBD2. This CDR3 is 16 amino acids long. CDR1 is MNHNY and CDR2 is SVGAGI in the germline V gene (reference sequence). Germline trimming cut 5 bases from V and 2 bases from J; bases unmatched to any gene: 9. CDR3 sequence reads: CASSAPLAGTTDTQYF. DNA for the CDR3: TGTGCCAGCAGTGCACCTTTAGCGGGGACCACAGATACGCAGTATTTT.

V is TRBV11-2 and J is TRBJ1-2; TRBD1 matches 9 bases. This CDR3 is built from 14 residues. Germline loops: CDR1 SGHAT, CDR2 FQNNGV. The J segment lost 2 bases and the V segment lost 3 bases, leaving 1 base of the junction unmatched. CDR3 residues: CASSFGQGNYGYTF. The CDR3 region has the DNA TGTGCCAGCAGCTTCGGACAGGGGAACTATGGCTACACCTTC. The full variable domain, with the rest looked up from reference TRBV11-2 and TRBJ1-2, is EAGVAQSPRYKIIEKRQSVAFWCNPISGHATLYWYQQILGQGPKLLIQFQNNGVVDDSQLPKDRFSAERLKGVDSTLKIQPAKLEDSAVYLCASSFGQGNYGYTFGSGTRLTVV.

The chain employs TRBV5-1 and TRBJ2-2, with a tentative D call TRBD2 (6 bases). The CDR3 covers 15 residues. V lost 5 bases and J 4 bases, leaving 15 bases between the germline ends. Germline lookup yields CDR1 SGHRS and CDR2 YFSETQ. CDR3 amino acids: CASSPPGGATGELFF. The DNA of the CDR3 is TGCGCCAGCAGTCCCCCCGGGGGAGCCACCGGGGAGCTGTTTTTT.

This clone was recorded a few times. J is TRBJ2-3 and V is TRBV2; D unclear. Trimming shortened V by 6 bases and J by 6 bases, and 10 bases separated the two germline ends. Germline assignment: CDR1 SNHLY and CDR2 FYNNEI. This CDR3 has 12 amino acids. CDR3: CASSPNLDTQYF. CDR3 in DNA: TGTGCCAGCAGCCCAAACTTGGATACGCAGTATTTT.

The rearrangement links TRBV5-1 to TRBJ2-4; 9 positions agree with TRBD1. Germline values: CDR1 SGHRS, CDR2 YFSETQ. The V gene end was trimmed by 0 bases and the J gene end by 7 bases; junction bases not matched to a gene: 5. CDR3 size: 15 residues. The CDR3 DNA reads TGCGCCAGCAGCTTGGTAGGGGACAGGGCTAACATTCAGTACTTC. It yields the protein CASSLVGDRANIQYF. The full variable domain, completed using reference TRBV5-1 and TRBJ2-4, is KAGVTQTPRYLIKTRGQQVTLSCSPISGHRSVSWYQQTPGQGLQFLFEYFSETQRNKGNFPGRFSGRQFSNSRSEMNVSTLELGDSALYLCASSLVGDRANIQYFGAGTRLSVL.

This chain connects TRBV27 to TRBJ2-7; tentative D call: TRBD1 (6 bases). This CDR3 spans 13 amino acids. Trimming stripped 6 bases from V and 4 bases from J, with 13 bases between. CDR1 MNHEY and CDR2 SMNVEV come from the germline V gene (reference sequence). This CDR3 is CASRTTDSYEQYF. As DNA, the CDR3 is TGTGCCAGCAGGACCACGGACAGTTACGAGCAGTACTTC.

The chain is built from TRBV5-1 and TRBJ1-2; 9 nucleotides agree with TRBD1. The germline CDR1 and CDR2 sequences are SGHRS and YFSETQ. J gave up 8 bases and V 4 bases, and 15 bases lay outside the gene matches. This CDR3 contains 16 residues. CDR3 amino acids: CASSERPGTGNKGYTF. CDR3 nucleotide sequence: TGCGCCAGCAGCGAACGTCCCGGGACAGGGAATAAAGGCTACACCTTC. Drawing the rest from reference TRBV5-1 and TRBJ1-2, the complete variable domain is KAGVTQTPRYLIKTRGQQVTLSCSPISGHRSVSWYQQTPGQGLQFLFEYFSETQRNKGNFPGRFSGRQFSNSRSEMNVSTLELGDSALYLCASSERPGTGNKGYTFGSGTRLTVV.

The CDR3 coding sequence is TGCAGCGTCGTTCATCCGGTTACTGAAGCTTTCTTT. It encodes CSVVHPVTEAFF. The chain carries TRBV29-1 and TRBJ1-1; D is unresolved. The CDR3 runs to 12 residues. Germline CDR1 reads SQVTM; CDR2 reads ANQGSEA. Trimming left V 6 bases short and J 5 bases short, with 13 bases between.

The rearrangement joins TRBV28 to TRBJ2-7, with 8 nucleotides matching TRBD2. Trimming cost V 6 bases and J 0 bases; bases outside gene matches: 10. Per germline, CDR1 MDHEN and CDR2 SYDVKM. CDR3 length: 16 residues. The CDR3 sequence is CASSSSSGLSSYEQYF. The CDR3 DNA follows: TGTGCCAGCAGCTCCTCTAGCGGGCTAAGCTCCTACGAGCAGTACTTC.

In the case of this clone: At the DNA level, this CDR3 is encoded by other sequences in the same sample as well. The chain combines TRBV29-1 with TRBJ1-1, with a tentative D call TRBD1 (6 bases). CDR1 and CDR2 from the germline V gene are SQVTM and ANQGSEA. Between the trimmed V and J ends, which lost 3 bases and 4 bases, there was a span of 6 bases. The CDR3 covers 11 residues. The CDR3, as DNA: TGCAGCGTTGACAGGGGCACTGAAGCTTTCTTT. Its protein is CSVDRGTEAFF.

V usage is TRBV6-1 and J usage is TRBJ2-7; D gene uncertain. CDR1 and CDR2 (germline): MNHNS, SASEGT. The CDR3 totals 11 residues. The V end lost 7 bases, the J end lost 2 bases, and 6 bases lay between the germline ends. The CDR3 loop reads CASTVPYEQYF. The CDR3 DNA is TGTGCCAGCACCGTTCCCTACGAGCAGTACTTC.